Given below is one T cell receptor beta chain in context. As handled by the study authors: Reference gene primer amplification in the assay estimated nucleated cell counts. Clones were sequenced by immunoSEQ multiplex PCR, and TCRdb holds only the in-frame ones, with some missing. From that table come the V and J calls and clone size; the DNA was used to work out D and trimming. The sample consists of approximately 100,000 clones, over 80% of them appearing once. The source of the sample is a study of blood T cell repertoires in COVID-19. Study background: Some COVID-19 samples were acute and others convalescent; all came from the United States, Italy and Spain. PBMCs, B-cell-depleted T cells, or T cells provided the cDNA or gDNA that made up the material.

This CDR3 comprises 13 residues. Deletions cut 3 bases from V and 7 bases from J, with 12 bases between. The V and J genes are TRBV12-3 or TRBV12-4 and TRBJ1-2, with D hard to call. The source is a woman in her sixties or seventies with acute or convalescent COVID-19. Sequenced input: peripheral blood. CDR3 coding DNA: TGTGCCAGCAGTTTCGGAGGGTTTATTGGCTACACCTTC. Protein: CASSFGGFIGYTF.